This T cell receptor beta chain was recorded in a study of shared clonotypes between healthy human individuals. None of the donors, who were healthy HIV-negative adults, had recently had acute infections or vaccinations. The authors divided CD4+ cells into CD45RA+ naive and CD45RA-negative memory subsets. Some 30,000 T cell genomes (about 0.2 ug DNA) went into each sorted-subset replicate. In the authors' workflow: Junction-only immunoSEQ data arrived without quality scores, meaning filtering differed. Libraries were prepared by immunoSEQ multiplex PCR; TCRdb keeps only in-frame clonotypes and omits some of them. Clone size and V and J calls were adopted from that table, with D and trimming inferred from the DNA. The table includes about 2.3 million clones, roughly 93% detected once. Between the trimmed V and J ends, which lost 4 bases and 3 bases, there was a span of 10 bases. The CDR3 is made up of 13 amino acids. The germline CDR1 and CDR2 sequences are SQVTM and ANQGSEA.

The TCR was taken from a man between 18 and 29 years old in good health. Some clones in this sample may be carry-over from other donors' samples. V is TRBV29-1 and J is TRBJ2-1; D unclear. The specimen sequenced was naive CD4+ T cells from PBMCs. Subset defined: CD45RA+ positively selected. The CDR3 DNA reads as TGCAGCGTTGGCCCAACTTTCTACAATGAGCAGTTCTTC. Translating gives CSVGPTFYNEQFF.